Ten or more counts support the clone carrying this T cell receptor (beta chain). This CDR3 spans 14 amino acids. CDR1 is SGHKS and CDR2 is YYEKEE in the germline V gene (reference sequence). V lost 0 bases, J lost 6 bases, and 1 base stayed unmatched. The record originates from a study of T cells in Graves' hyperthyroidism and ophthalmopathy. Exclusion of patients followed from uncontrolled infection, other autoimmune disease, pregnancy or lactation. Diagnosis relied on clinical symptoms, serum thyroxine and TRAb, thyroid ultrasound and orbital computed tomography. This sample holds PBMCs from about 9.3 ml fresh peripheral blood. Amplification yielded TCR beta CDR3 regions, with RNA transcripts as the source. The TCR CDR3 first-round RT-PCR relied on the HTBI primer set. TCRdb fed the multiplex PCR reads into MiXCR, producing one record per CDR3 protein. The sample shows around 300,000 distinct CDR3 sequences, roughly 15% of them seen only once.

This clonotype was sampled from a woman aged 40 to 50 with Graves' ophthalmopathy. Sequenced sample: blood. The rearrangement uses TRBV5-5 and TRBJ2-3; 10 bases line up with TRBD1. The CDR3 nucleotides are TGTGCCAGCAGCTTGGGACAGGGGGCCGATACGCAGTATTTT. This gives the protein CASSLGQGADTQYF. Combining the CDR3 with reference TRBV5-5 and TRBJ2-3 gives the whole variable domain DAGVTQSPTHLIKTRGQQVTLRCSPISGHKSVSWYQQVLGQGPQFIFQYYEKEERGRGNFPDRFSARQFPNYSSELNVNALLLGDSALYLCASSLGQGADTQYFGPGTRLTVL.